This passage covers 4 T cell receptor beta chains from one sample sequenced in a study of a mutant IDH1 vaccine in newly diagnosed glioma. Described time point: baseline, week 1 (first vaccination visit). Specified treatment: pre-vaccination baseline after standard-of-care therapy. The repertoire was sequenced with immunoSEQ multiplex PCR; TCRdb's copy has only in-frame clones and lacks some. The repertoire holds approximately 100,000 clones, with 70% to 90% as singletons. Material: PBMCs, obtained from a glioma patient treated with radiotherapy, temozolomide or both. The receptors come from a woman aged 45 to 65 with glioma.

CDR3 bases: TGTGCCTGGTTGAGAGAGGGCCAACCTTTCTATGGCTACACCTTC. Protein sequence: CAWLREGQPFYGYTF. The V and J genes are TRBV30 and TRBJ1-2; no firm D call. Germline lookup yields CDR1 GTSNPN and CDR2 SVGIG (reference sequence). This CDR3 contains 15 residues. V shed 5 bases and J shed 4 bases, with 20 bases lying between them.

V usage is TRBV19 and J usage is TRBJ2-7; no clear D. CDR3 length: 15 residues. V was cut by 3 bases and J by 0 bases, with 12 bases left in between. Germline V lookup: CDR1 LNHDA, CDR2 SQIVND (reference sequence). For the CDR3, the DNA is TGTGCCAGTAGTATCTCGAGAACGAGCTCCTACGAGCAGTACTTC. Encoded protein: CASSISRTSSYEQYF.

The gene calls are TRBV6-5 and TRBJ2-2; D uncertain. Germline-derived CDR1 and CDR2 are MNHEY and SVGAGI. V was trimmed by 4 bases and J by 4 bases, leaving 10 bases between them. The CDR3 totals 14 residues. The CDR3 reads CASSLGVPTGELFF. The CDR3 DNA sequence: TGTGCCAGCAGTTTAGGCGTTCCCACCGGGGAGCTGTTTTTT.

DNA for the CDR3: TGTGCCAGCAGGCGCGAGTCCTACGAGCAGTACTTC. It yields the protein CASRRESYEQYF. This sequence joins TRBV5-6 and TRBJ2-7; D is undetermined. CDR3 length: 12 residues. Trimming removed 5 bases at V and 1 base at J, with 7 bases between. The germline V gene encodes CDR1 SGHDT and CDR2 YYEEEE.